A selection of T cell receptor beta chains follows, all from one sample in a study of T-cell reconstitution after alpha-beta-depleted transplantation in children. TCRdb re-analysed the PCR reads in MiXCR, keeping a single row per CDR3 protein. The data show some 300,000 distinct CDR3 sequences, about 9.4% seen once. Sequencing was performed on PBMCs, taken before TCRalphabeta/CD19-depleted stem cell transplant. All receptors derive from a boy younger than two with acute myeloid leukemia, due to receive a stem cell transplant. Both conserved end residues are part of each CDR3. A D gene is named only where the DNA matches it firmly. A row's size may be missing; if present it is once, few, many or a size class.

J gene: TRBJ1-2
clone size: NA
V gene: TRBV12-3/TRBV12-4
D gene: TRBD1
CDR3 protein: CASSSLDRGANYGYTF
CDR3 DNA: TGTGCCAGCAGTTCCCTGGACAGGGGAGCTAACTATGGCTACACCTTC

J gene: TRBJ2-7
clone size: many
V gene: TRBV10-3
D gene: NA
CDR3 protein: CALATASYEQYF
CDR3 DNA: TGTGCCCTCGCGACAGCCTCCTACGAGCAGTACTTC

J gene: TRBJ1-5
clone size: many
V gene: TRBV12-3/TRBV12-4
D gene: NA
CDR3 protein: CASSFWGTQNQPQHF
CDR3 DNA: TGTGCCAGCAGTTTCTGGGGGACCCAAAATCAGCCCCAGCATTTT

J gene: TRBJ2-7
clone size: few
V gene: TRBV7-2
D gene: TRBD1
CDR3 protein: CASSTIQGVGYEQYF
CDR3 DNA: TGTGCCAGCAGCACCATACAGGGGGTGGGCTACGAGCAGTACTTC

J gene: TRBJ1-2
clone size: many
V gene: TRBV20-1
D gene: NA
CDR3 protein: CSASRVANYGYTF
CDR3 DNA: TGCAGTGCGTCCCGGGTGGCGAACTATGGCTACACCTTC

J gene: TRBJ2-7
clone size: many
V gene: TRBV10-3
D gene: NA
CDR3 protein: CAISESGGYYEQYF
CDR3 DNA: TGTGCCATCAGTGAGTCCGGGGGCTACTACGAGCAGTACTTC

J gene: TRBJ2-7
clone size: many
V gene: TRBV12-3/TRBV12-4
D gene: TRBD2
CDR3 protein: CASSYFPSGRGGDYEQYF
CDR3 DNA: TGTGCCAGCAGCTATTTTCCGAGCGGGAGGGGGGGGGACTACGAGCAGTACTTC

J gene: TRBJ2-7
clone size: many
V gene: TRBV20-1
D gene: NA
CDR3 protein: CSARFSRALPYEQYF
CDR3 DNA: TGCAGTGCTAGGTTTAGTCGCGCCCTACCGTACGAGCAGTACTTC

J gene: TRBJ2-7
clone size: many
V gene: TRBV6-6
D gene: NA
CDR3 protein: CASSWTTYEQYF
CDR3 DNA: TGTGCCAGCAGTTGGACAACCTACGAGCAGTACTTC

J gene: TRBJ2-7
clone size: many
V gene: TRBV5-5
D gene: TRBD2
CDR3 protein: CASSTGLAGGTYEQYF
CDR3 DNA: TGTGCCAGCAGCACGGGACTAGCGGGAGGGACCTACGAGCAGTACTTC

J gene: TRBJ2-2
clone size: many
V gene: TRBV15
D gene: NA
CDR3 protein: CATSRGGGGELFF
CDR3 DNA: TGTGCCACCAGCAGAGGGGGTGGAGGGGAGCTGTTTTTT

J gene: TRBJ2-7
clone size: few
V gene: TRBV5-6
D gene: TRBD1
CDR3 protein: CASSLRGTGYSYEQYF
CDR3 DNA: TGTGCCAGCAGCCTCCGCGGGACAGGCTACTCCTACGAGCAGTACTTC

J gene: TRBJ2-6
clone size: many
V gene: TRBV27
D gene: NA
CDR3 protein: CASSAGTPGANVLTF
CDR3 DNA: TGTGCCAGCAGCGCCGGGACCCCTGGGGCCAACGTCCTGACTTTC

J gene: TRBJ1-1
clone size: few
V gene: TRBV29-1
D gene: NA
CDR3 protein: CSSYTNTEAFF
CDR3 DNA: TGCAGCTCCTATACGAACACTGAAGCTTTCTTT

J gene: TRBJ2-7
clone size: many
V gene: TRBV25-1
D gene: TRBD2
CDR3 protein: CASSELGLVTHEQYF
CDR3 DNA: TGTGCCAGCAGTGAATTGGGACTAGTAACCCACGAGCAGTACTTC

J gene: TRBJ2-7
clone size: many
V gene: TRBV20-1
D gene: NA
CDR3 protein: CSAHGTPSSYEQYF
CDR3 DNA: TGCAGTGCTCACGGGACGCCCAGCTCCTACGAGCAGTACTTC

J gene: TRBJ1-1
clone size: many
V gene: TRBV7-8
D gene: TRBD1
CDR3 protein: CASSQDRARGMNTEAFF
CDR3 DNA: TGTGCCAGCAGCCAAGACAGGGCGAGAGGGATGAACACTGAAGCTTTCTTT

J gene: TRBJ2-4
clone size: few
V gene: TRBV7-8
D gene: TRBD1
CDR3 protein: CASSPGQGVVDIQYF
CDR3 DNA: TGTGCCAGCAGCCCGGGACAGGGGGTCGTGGACATTCAGTACTTC

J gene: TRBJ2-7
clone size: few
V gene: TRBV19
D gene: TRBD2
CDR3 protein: CATDSGSVDEQYF
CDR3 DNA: TGTGCCACCGATAGCGGGAGCGTAGACGAGCAGTACTTC

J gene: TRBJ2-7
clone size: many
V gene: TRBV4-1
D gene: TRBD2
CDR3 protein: CASSYAGGSYEQYF
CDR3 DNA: TGCGCCAGCAGCTATGCGGGAGGCTCCTACGAGCAGTACTTC

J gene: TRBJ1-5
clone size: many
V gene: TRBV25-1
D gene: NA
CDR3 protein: CASSESPADWPQHF
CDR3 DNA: TGTGCCAGCAGTGAATCCCCCGCTGACTGGCCCCAGCATTTT

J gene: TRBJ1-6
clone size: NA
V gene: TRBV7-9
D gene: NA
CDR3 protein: CASSRSGSPLHF
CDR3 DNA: TGTGCCAGCAGCCGCAGTGGTTCACCCCTCCACTTT

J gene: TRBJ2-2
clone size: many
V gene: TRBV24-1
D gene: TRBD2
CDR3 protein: CATSEPGTSGGPNTGELFF
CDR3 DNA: TGTGCCACCAGTGAACCCGGGACTAGCGGGGGGCCGAACACCGGGGAGCTGTTTTTT

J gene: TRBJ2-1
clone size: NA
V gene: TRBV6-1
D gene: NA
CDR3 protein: CASSPRLLPYNEQFF
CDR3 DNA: TGTGCCAGCAGCCCTCGACTACTCCCCTACAATGAGCAGTTCTTC

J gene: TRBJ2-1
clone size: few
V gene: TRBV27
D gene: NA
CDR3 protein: CASTLSGPPNEQFF
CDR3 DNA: TGTGCCAGCACCCTCAGCGGGCCCCCCAATGAGCAGTTCTTC

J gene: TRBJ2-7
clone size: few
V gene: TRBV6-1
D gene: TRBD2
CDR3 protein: CASRPTRASGTNYEQYF
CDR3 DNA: TGTGCCAGCAGACCTACTAGGGCCTCCGGGACTAACTACGAGCAGTACTTC

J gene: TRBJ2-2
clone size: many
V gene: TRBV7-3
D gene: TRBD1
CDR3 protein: CASSPGGPGELFF
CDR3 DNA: TGTGCCAGCAGCCCAGGGGGCCCCGGGGAGCTGTTTTTT

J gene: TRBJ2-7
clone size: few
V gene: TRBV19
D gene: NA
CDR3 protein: CASKALPGSYEQYF
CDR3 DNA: TGTGCCAGTAAGGCACTCCCTGGGTCCTACGAGCAGTACTTC

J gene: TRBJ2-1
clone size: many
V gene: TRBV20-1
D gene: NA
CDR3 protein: CSATRNEQFF
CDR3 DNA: TGCAGTGCTACTAGGAATGAGCAGTTCTTC

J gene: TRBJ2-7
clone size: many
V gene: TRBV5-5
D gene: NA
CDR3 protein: CASSPGDSPYEQYF
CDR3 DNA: TGTGCCAGCAGCCCCGGTGACAGCCCCTACGAGCAGTACTTC

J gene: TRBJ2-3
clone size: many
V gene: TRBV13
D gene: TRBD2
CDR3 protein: CASSSIKRGGLGDTQYF
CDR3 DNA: TGTGCCAGCAGCTCCATCAAACGGGGGGGCCTAGGAGATACGCAGTATTTT

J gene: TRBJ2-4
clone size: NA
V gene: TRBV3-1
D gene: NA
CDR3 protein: CASSQGSVNIQYF
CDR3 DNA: TGTGCCAGCAGCCAAGGTTCCGTAAACATTCAGTACTTC

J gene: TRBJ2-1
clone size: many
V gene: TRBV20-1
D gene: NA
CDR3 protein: CSARESGNNEQFF
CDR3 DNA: TGCAGTGCTAGAGAGAGCGGAAACAATGAGCAGTTCTTC

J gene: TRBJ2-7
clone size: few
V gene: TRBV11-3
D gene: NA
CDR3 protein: CASSLAVGNEQYF
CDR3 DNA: TGTGCCAGCAGCTTAGCCGTAGGAAACGAGCAGTACTTC

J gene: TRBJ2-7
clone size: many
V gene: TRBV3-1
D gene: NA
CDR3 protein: CASSQDRGSEQYF
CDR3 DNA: TGTGCCAGCAGCCAAGATCGAGGAAGCGAGCAGTACTTC

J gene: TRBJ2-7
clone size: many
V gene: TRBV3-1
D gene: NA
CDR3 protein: CASSQGSGEYEQYF
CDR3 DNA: TGTGCCAGCAGCCAAGGGTCGGGGGAGTACGAGCAGTACTTC